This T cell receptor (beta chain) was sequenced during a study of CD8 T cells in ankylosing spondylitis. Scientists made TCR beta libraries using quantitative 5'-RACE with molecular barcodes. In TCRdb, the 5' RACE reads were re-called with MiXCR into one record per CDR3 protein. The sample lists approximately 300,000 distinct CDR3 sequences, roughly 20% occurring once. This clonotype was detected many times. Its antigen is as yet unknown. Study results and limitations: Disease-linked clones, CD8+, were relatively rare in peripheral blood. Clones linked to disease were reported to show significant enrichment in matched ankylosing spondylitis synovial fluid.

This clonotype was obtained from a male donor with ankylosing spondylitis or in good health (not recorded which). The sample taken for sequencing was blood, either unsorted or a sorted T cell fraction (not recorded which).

DNA for the CDR3: TGCAGTGCCCCGACATCTAGCAATCAGCCCCAGCATTTT. Amino acids: CSAPTSSNQPQHF. The rearrangement joins TRBV20-1 to TRBJ1-5; D is undetermined. Trimming shortened V by 6 bases and J by 0 bases, and 9 bases separated the two germline ends. Germline V lookup: CDR1 DFQATT, CDR2 SNEGSKA (reference sequence). This CDR3 comprises 13 residues.